A single sample gave rise to the 29 T cell receptor beta chains below, sequenced in a study of human T cells and chemical hapten exposure. Noted time point: healthy volunteer bleed at 6 weeks. Extraction yielded total RNA from whole blood (unfractionated). TCRdb re-derived calls from the RACE reads in MiXCR, one entry per CDR3 protein. This sample has about 77,000 distinct CDR3 sequences; approximately 8.6% occur once, and the top ten carry approximately 1.5%. What was sequenced was whole blood. All receptors derive from a female donor in good health. Some clones in this sample may be carry-over from other donors' samples.

This clonotype has more than one count but fewer than ten. The chain combines TRBV20-1 with TRBJ2-3, with 10 nucleotides matching TRBD2. Germline-derived CDR1 and CDR2 are DFQATT and SNEGSKA (reference sequence). With 5 bases clipped from V and 1 base from J, the junction kept 12 bases outside the gene matches. The CDR3 is 17 residues long. CDR3 coding DNA: TGCAGTGCTCTCCCCTCTAGCGGGGGAACCCGCACAGATACGCAGTATTTT. As protein: CSALPSSGGTRTDTQYF.

This rearrangement joins TRBV6-1 to TRBJ2-2, with 9 bases that match TRBD2. CDR3 length equals 16 residues. Trimming at V came to 3 bases and at J to 1 base, leaving 3 bases not matched to a gene. In germline, CDR1 is MNHNS, CDR2 SASEGT. CDR3 in DNA: TGTGCCAGCAGTGAGCGAGCGGGGGGGAACACCGGGGAGCTGTTTTTT. Translated, it gives CASSERAGGNTGELFF.

A few counts support this clonotype. V usage is TRBV19 and J usage is TRBJ1-4; D gene unclear. Germline values: CDR1 LNHDA, CDR2 SQIVND (reference sequence). The CDR3 sequence is 15 residues long. V was trimmed by 5 bases and J by 0 bases, leaving 10 bases between them. The CDR3 coding sequence is TGTGCCAGTAGTCGAGGGCCCTCAACTAATGAAAAACTGTTTTTT. Amino acid sequence: CASSRGPSTNEKLFF.

This clonotype has a count of ten or more. The DNA for the CDR3 is TGCAGTGCTAGAGATCTGGGCGGAACCAAAAACATTCAGTACTTC. This encodes CSARDLGGTKNIQYF. The chain has TRBV20-1 and TRBJ2-4; no firm D call. CDR3 size: 15 residues. Trimming shortened V by 0 bases and J by 2 bases, and 11 bases separated the two germline ends. Germline loops: CDR1 DFQATT, CDR2 SNEGSKA (reference sequence).

This clonotype was seen a few times. V and J are TRBV6-2 or TRBV6-3 and TRBJ1-1, with 7 bases fitting TRBD1. J was trimmed by 0 bases and V by 2 bases; bases with no gene match: 9. The CDR3 is made up of 17 amino acids. Germline V lookup: CDR1 MNHEY, CDR2 SVGEGT. CDR3 loop: CASSYTRADRVNTEAFF. DNA of the CDR3: TGTGCCAGCAGTTACACGAGGGCTGACAGGGTGAACACTGAAGCTTTCTTT.

The J gene is TRBJ2-3, the V gene TRBV5-1; 9 bases line up with TRBD1. This CDR3 spans 18 amino acids. In germline, CDR1 is SGHRS, CDR2 YFSETQ. The trim removed 2 bases at V and 4 bases at J, leaving 14 bases unmatched. The CDR3 sequence: CASSFSTRTGVNADTQYF. CDR3 sequence (DNA): TGCGCCAGCAGCTTTTCCACCAGGACAGGGGTTAATGCAGATACGCAGTATTTT.

This clonotype was observed a few times. This rearrangement joins TRBV10-3 to TRBJ2-3; D not certain. Germline V gene sequence: CDR1 ENHRY, CDR2 SYGVKD. Trimming removed 9 bases at V and 1 base at J, with 8 bases between. CDR3 length equals 12 residues. CDR3 sequence (DNA): TGTGCCATACAACGGGGCACAGATACGCAGTATTTT. As protein: CAIQRGTDTQYF.

About this clonotype itself: Given the absence of the conserved phenylalanine or tryptophan at the CDR3 end, a read error is likely. V and J are TRBV29-1 and TRBJ1-3, with D maybe TRBD1 (5 bases). Between the trimmed V and J ends, which lost 4 bases and 4 bases, there was a span of 11 bases. The CDR3 runs 13 residues. Germline V gives CDR1 SQVTM, CDR2 ANQGSEA. The CDR3 nucleotides are TGCAGCGTTGCCGGCCGGGGGGGAAACACCATATATTCT. Translating it yields CSVAGRGGNTIYS.

This clonotype has ten or more counts. J is TRBJ1-5 and V is TRBV29-1, with a weak D call TRBD1 (6 bases). The CDR3 is 13 residues long. The germline CDR1 and CDR2 sequences are SQVTM and ANQGSEA. V dropped 4 bases and J dropped 7 bases, with 14 bases sitting between them. The CDR3 bases are TGCAGCGTTGGGGGACATTCCGGGCAGCCCCAGCATTTT. Encoded protein: CSVGGHSGQPQHF.

This chain uses TRBV5-1 with TRBJ1-1; the D gene is possibly TRBD1 (5 bases). V lost 2 bases and J 4 bases, leaving 12 bases between the germline ends. Germline V gene sequence: CDR1 SGHRS, CDR2 YFSETQ. The CDR3 is made up of 14 amino acids. This chain's CDR3 is CASSFQGWGTEAFF. The CDR3 nucleotides read TGCGCCAGCAGCTTCCAGGGCTGGGGCACTGAAGCTTTCTTT.

The chain employs TRBV20-1 and TRBJ2-4, with D unresolved. The CDR3 totals 14 residues. The germline V and J ends were trimmed by 0 bases and 2 bases, with 8 bases remaining between them. Germline-derived CDR1 and CDR2 are DFQATT and SNEGSKA (reference sequence). CDR3 nucleotides: TGCAGTGCTAGAGACAGTAAATCCAAAAACATTCAGTACTTC. It codes for CSARDSKSKNIQYF.

This clonotype has ten or more counts. This sequence joins TRBV21-1 and TRBJ2-3. TRBV21-1 is recorded as a pseudogene. This CDR3 region has 17 residues. Here the CDR3 DNA reads TGTGCCAGCAGCCTACGGGGTCAGGCAGAATACACAGATACGCAGTATTTT. It translates to CASSLRGQAEYTDTQYF.

The V call is TRBV7-9, the J call TRBJ2-7, with unresolved D. CDR1 is SEHNR and CDR2 is FQNEAQ in the germline V gene (reference sequence). Trimming removed 1 base from V and 4 bases from J, with 17 bases in between. The CDR3 runs 16 residues. CDR3 in amino acids: CASSLEGMGYWYEQYF. CDR3 nucleotides: TGTGCCAGCAGCTTAGAGGGTATGGGGTATTGGTACGAGCAGTACTTC.

This clonotype was counted at least ten times. The chain recombines TRBV25-1 with TRBJ2-7, with TRBD1 identical over 10 bases. V lost 6 bases and J lost 2; bases outside the gene matches: 4. The CDR3 loop spans 14 amino acids. Germline CDR1 and CDR2: MGHDK and SYGVNS. CDR3 in amino acids: CASSNGTGAYEQYF. CDR3 coding DNA: TGTGCCAGCAGCAACGGGACAGGGGCCTACGAGCAGTACTTC.

This clonotype was counted only a few times. The chain joins TRBV7-2 to TRBJ2-5; D is perhaps TRBD1 (6 bases). The CDR3 covers 17 residues. Trimming removed 3 bases at V and 0 bases at J, with 17 bases between. Per the germline V gene, CDR1 is SGHTA and CDR2 is FQGNSA. CDR3 nucleotides: TGTGCCAGCAGCTTGGGGGCAAGAATGGAATACCAAGAGACCCAGTACTTC. Translation gives CASSLGARMEYQETQYF. The whole variable domain, filled in from reference TRBV7-2 and TRBJ2-5, reads GAGVSQSPSNKVTEKGKDVELRCDPISGHTALYWYRQSLGQGLEFLIYFQGNSAPDKSGLPSDRFSAERTGGSVSTLTIQRTQQEDSAVYLCASSLGARMEYQETQYFGPGTRLLVL.

This clonotype was found many times. This chain connects TRBV6-1 to TRBJ1-5, with D tentatively TRBD1 (6 bases). CDR1 is MNHNS, CDR2 SASEGT, per germline. The length of the CDR3 is 17 residues. The V and J ends lost 2 bases and 0 bases respectively, with 14 bases between them. CDR3 in amino acids: CASSEKRGGHSNQPQHF. CDR3 bases: TGTGCCAGCAGTGAAAAGAGGGGGGGTCATAGCAATCAGCCCCAGCATTTT.

This clonotype was picked up many times. This sequence joins TRBV6-6 and TRBJ1-5, with TRBD1 matching 7 bases. The J segment lost 3 bases and the V segment lost 10 bases, leaving 12 bases of the junction unmatched. Looked up from germline, CDR1 is MNHNY and CDR2 is SVGAGI (reference sequence). This CDR3 is 15 amino acids long. Here the CDR3 reads CAIPRDRSFNQPQHF. The CDR3 bases are TGTGCCATACCACGGGACAGAAGCTTCAATCAGCCCCAGCATTTT.

This clonotype occurred many times. The chain carries TRBV20-1 and TRBJ1-3, with TRBD1 as a possible D gene (6 bases). The V end lost 1 base, the J end lost 2 bases, and 6 bases lay between the germline ends. CDR1 DFQATT and CDR2 SNEGSKA come from the germline V gene (reference sequence). The CDR3 is 13 residues long. The DNA of the CDR3 is TGCAGTGCTAGAGCAGGGGCTGGAAACACCATATATTTT. It translates to CSARAGAGNTIYF.

Regarding this clonotype: The junction departs from the called germline gene at one end, perhaps through a read error. The chain is built from TRBV6-2 or TRBV6-3 and TRBJ1-5, with D unclear. The CDR3 spans 14 residues. Germline lookup yields CDR1 MNHEY and CDR2 SVGEGT. The CDR3, as DNA: TGTGCCAGCAGTTTGAGCGGTAGCAAACAGCCCCAGCATTTT. This sequence encodes CASSLSGSKQPQHF.

This clonotype was detected ten times or more. The chain recombines TRBV12-3 or TRBV12-4 with TRBJ2-3; D gene uncertain. CDR3 length: 11 amino acids. V was shortened by 3 bases and J by 4 bases, with 2 bases between the two germline ends. In DNA form, the CDR3 reads TGTGCCAGCAGTTTTGCAGATACGCAGTATTTT. This translates into CASSFADTQYF.

There are many counts of this clonotype. This rearrangement joins TRBV12-3 or TRBV12-4 to TRBJ2-6; 8 bases map to TRBD1. The CDR3 covers 17 residues. Germline trimming cut 6 bases from V and 0 bases from J; bases unmatched to any gene: 7. In DNA form, the CDR3 reads TGTGCCAGCAGCGTGACAGGGGTGATCTCTGGGGCCAACGTCCTGACTTTC. It specifies CASSVTGVISGANVLTF.

V gene TRBV5-4 combines with J gene TRBJ1-6; tentative D call: TRBD1 (6 bases). Germline V gene data show CDR1 as SGHNT and CDR2 as YYREEE (reference sequence). This CDR3 has 16 amino acids. Trimming cost V 7 bases and J 0 bases, with 14 bases left between them. The CDR3 loop is CASGLTGSSYNSPLHF. The CDR3 region has the DNA TGTGCCAGCGGGCTAACAGGGAGCTCCTATAATTCACCCCTCCACTTT.

In this sample, this clonotype turned up a few times. The CDR3 sequence is CASRPGTGETEAFF. Here the CDR3 DNA reads TGTGCCAGCAGGCCCGGGACAGGGGAGACTGAAGCTTTCTTT. The V gene is TRBV5-6, the J gene TRBJ1-1; 10 bases are a match to TRBD1. The CDR3 length is 14 residues. V lost 5 bases to trimming and J lost 5 bases; unmatched junction nucleotides: 6. The germline gives CDR1 SGHDT, CDR2 YYEEEE.

Concerning this clonotype itself: A much larger clone is a single base away; this may be a read error. V and J are TRBV10-3 and TRBJ2-7, with TRBD1 as a possible D gene (5 bases). Germline CDR1 and CDR2: ENHRY and SYGVKD. This CDR3 comprises 13 residues. CDR3 protein: CAIGPDSSDEQYF. DNA for the CDR3: TGTGCCATCGGACCCGACAGCTCCGACGAGCAGTACTTC.

The rearrangement uses TRBV20-1 and TRBJ2-3, with 9 bases that match TRBD2. Germline CDR1 reads DFQATT; CDR2 reads SNEGSKA (reference sequence). The CDR3 is 16 amino acids. With 3 bases clipped from V and 4 bases from J, the junction kept 11 bases outside the gene matches. The CDR3 reads CSASGASGDVPDTQYF. The CDR3 DNA reads as TGCAGTGCTAGTGGGGCTAGCGGGGATGTGCCAGATACGCAGTATTTT.

At least ten counts were recorded for this clonotype. The chain recombines TRBV14 with TRBJ2-1; possible D gene TRBD2, 6 bases. The CDR3 runs to 12 residues. V shed 5 bases and J shed 9 bases, with 11 bases lying between them. CDR1 is SGHDN, CDR2 FVKESK, per germline. CDR3 nucleotide sequence: TGTGCCAGCAGCTTAATGGGAGGTGAGCAGTTCTTC. Protein product: CASSLMGGEQFF.

This clonotype was seen ten or more times. The rearrangement uses TRBV29-1 and TRBJ1-1; TRBD1 agrees at 7 bases. Germline CDR1 and CDR2: SQVTM and ANQGSEA. Trimming cost V 8 bases and J 3 bases; bases outside gene matches: 9. The CDR3 runs 13 residues. The CDR3 reads CSSTAGTDTEAFF. CDR3 nucleotide sequence: TGCAGCTCCACGGCCGGGACAGACACTGAAGCTTTCTTT. Drawing the rest from reference TRBV29-1 and TRBJ1-1, the complete variable domain is SAVISQKPSRDICQRGTSLTIQCQVDSQVTMMFWYRQQPGQSLTLIATANQGSEATYESGFVIDKFPISRPNLTFSTLTVSNMSPEDSSIYLCSSTAGTDTEAFFGQGTRLTVV.

A few counts support this clonotype. The chain combines TRBV30 with TRBJ2-7, with a weak D call TRBD1 (5 bases). The germline gives CDR1 GTSNPN, CDR2 SVGIG (reference sequence). The CDR3 runs 14 residues. V was cut by 0 bases and J by 6 bases, with 15 bases left in between. CDR3 region: CAWSVRQGDSEQYF. The CDR3 DNA follows: TGTGCCTGGAGTGTGCGGCAGGGTGATAGCGAGCAGTACTTC. Complete variable domain (other parts from reference TRBV30 and TRBJ2-7): SQTIHQWPATLVQPVGSPLSLECTVEGTSNPNLYWYRQAAGRGLQLLFYSVGIGQISSEVPQNLSASRPQDRQFILSSKKLLLSDSGFYLCAWSVRQGDSEQYFGPGTRLTVT.

This clonotype occurred a few times. This sequence joins TRBV29-1 and TRBJ1-2, with TRBD1 matching over 8 bases. V gave up 1 base and J gave up 7 bases; unmatched junction bases: 2. From germline, CDR1 is SQVTM and CDR2 ANQGSEA. This CDR3 is 12 amino acids long. The CDR3 protein is CSVEGDRIGYTF. In nucleotides, the CDR3 is TGCAGCGTTGAAGGGGACAGGATTGGCTACACCTTC.